A selection of T cell receptor beta chains follows, all from one sample in a study of T cells in tumors after PD-1 blockade. Using immunoSEQ multiplex PCR, the repertoire was profiled, and TCRdb retains in-frame clones only, with some absent. The table lists 60,000 or so clones, roughly 78% of them singletons. The sequenced sample was PBMCs, obtained before anti-PD-1 treatment. The receptors here all came from a human donor with basal cell carcinoma. Each CDR3 is given with its conserved first and last residue. D genes are given only for firm matches. Expanded clones get a size class; other rows say once, few or many, or leave the size out.

size: -; J: TRBJ2-1; D: -; V: TRBV14; DNA: TGTGCCAGCAGCCAAGACCTTCCCGGCAGTGAGCAGTTCTTC; CDR3: CASSQDLPGSEQFF
size: -; J: TRBJ1-6; D: -; V: TRBV3-1/TRBV3-2; DNA: TGTGCCAGCAGCCAGGGACACTTCTATAATTCACCCCTCCACTTT; CDR3: CASSQGHFYNSPLHF
size: -; J: TRBJ1-2; D: TRBD1; V: TRBV6-4; DNA: TGTGCCAGCAGTCCCCAGGGGGCGCGGATGGGAGGCTACACCTTC; CDR3: CASSPQGARMGGYTF
size: -; J: TRBJ2-1; D: -; V: TRBV19; DNA: TGTGCCAGTAGTTCCAGGACTGGGTCCTACAATGAGCAGTTCTTC; CDR3: CASSSRTGSYNEQFF
size: few; J: TRBJ2-5; D: -; V: TRBV27; DNA: TGTGCCAGCAGTACAGGTATCCAAGAGACCCAGTACTTC; CDR3: CASSTGIQETQYF
size: -; J: TRBJ1-4; D: TRBD1; V: TRBV4-1; DNA: TGCGCCAGCAGCCAACTGACAGGGGGTTATGAAAAACTGTTTTTT; CDR3: CASSQLTGGYEKLFF
size: -; J: TRBJ2-7; D: -; V: TRBV10-3; DNA: TGTGCCATCAGTGGACCAACAGGGAACGAGCAGTACTTC; CDR3: CAISGPTGNEQYF
size: -; J: TRBJ2-7; D: -; V: TRBV18; DNA: TGTGCCAGCTCACCCGTGGGGGCCTACGAGCAGTACTTC; CDR3: CASSPVGAYEQYF
size: -; J: TRBJ2-7; D: -; V: TRBV3-1/TRBV3-2; DNA: TGTGCCAGCAGCCAAGTTTGGGACGGGTATGCCGAGCAGTACTTC; CDR3: CASSQVWDGYAEQYF
size: -; J: TRBJ1-4; D: -; V: TRBV7-6; DNA: TGTGCCAGCAGCCGGGGACCGTCAACTAATGAAAAACTGTTTTTT; CDR3: CASSRGPSTNEKLFF
size: -; J: TRBJ1-5; D: TRBD1; V: TRBV2; DNA: TGTGCCAGGAGACAGGGGAACAATCAGCCCCAGCATTTT; CDR3: CARRQGNNQPQHF
size: -; J: TRBJ2-7; D: TRBD2; V: TRBV14; DNA: TGTGCCAGCAGCCAACAAGCGGGACTAGCGGACGAGCAGTACTTC; CDR3: CASSQQAGLADEQYF
size: few; J: TRBJ2-1; D: -; V: TRBV2; DNA: TGTGCCAGCAGTGAATCGGGCAATGAGCAGTTCTTC; CDR3: CASSESGNEQFF
size: few; J: TRBJ2-7; D: -; V: TRBV6-5; DNA: TGTGCCAGCAGGCCCTTCCTACAGGGCTCCTACGAGCAGTACTTC; CDR3: CASRPFLQGSYEQYF
size: -; J: TRBJ2-2; D: -; V: TRBV21-1; DNA: TGTGCCAGCAGCATCCGGGACAGGGGCGACCGGGGAGCTGTTTTT; CDR3: CASSIRDRGDRGAVF
size: -; J: TRBJ1-1; D: -; V: TRBV19; DNA: TGTGCCAGTCGTCATCTCGGGGGATGGGGGGGCGAGTTCACTGAAGCTTTCTTT; CDR3: CASRHLGGWGGEFTEAFF
size: few; J: TRBJ2-5; D: -; V: TRBV7-9; DNA: TGTGCCAGCAGCCCCCACGGCTTCCAAGAGACCCAGTACTTC; CDR3: CASSPHGFQETQYF
size: -; J: TRBJ1-6; D: -; V: TRBV14; DNA: TGTGCCAGCAGCCTGGGCACAGGGTTTTGGAATTCACCCCTCCACTTT; CDR3: CASSLGTGFWNSPLHF